Shown below are 11 T cell receptor beta chains from a single sample sequenced in a study of OX40 agonist ivuxolimab in advanced cancers. Library prep was done by the immunoSEQ multiplex PCR assay. The source is immuneACCESS, and TCRdb retained only in-frame sequences with V and J called. Part of the clones is not carried over; for the studies checked, unresolved V genes explain less than half of this, and the remainder is unexplained. Within this sample are about 94,000 clones, with roughly 87% of them counted one time only. The leading ten clones occupy 0.3% to 0.35% of the sample. Sample: CD4+ or CD8+ T cells sorted from blood, taken in a trial of the OX40 agonist ivuxolimab. The receptors stem from an adult with an advanced solid tumor such as melanoma, head and neck, liver or kidney cancer.

This chain joins TRBV5-1 and TRBJ2-7, with D perhaps matching TRBD1 (5 bases). CDR3 length: 13 residues. The V and J ends lost 0 bases and 5 bases respectively, with 9 bases between them. Germline V lookup: CDR1 SGHRS, CDR2 YFSETQ. Here the CDR3 reads CASSLGQLDEQYF. The CDR3 nucleotides are TGCGCCAGCAGCTTGGGACAGCTCGACGAGCAGTACTTC. Based on the CDR3 plus reference TRBV5-1 and TRBJ2-7, the full variable domain is KAGVTQTPRYLIKTRGQQVTLSCSPISGHRSVSWYQQTPGQGLQFLFEYFSETQRNKGNFPGRFSGRQFSNSRSEMNVSTLELGDSALYLCASSLGQLDEQYFGPGTRLTVT.

J is TRBJ2-5 and V is TRBV5-4, with 8 bases matching TRBD2. This CDR3 is built from 15 residues. With V trimmed by 1 base and J by 3 bases, 5 bases remained unmatched. Per germline, CDR1 SGHNT and CDR2 YYREEE (reference sequence). CDR3 in amino acids: CASSLTGGPEETQYF. The DNA for the CDR3 is TGTGCCAGCAGCTTGACGGGGGGGCCAGAAGAGACCCAGTACTTC.

The gene calls are TRBV7-3 and TRBJ1-1, with D possibly being TRBD1 (6 bases). Germline values: CDR1 SGHTA, CDR2 FQGTGA. This CDR3 is built from 15 residues. With 2 bases removed from V and 2 bases from J, the gap between germline ends came to 12 bases. For the CDR3, the DNA is TGTGCCAGCAGCTTAGTTGGGGGGCTTAACACTGAAGCTTTCTTT. It specifies CASSLVGGLNTEAFF.

The V and J genes are TRBV5-1 and TRBJ2-3; 10 bases are a match to TRBD2. CDR1 SGHRS and CDR2 YFSETQ come from the germline V gene. The CDR3 sequence is 15 residues long. J gave up 3 bases and V 0 bases, and 1 base lay outside the gene matches. CDR3 sequence (DNA): TGCGCCAGCAGCTTGGAACTAGCGGGGACAGATACGCAGTATTTT. Protein product: CASSLELAGTDTQYF.

The chain is built from TRBV6-1 and TRBJ1-1; the D is unclear. Germline CDR1 reads MNHNS; CDR2 reads SASEGT. V was cut by 1 base and J by 7 bases, with 4 bases left in between. The CDR3 is made up of 11 amino acids. CDR3: CASSEVREAFF. CDR3 coding DNA: TGTGCCAGCAGTGAAGTACGTGAAGCTTTCTTT.

The rearrangement joins TRBV23-1 to TRBJ2-7, with 7 nucleotides matching TRBD1. TRBV23-1 is an ORF; its function is uncertain. The CDR3 totals 13 residues. J was trimmed by 2 bases and V by 11 bases; bases with no gene match: 9. This CDR3 reads CASDDRAPYEQYF. The CDR3 region has the DNA TGCGCCTCCGATGACAGGGCACCCTACGAGCAGTACTTC.

The V call is TRBV5-6, the J call TRBJ2-7, with D possibly TRBD1 on 6 matching bases. Germline V gene lookup returns CDR1 SGHDT and CDR2 YYEEEE. V dropped 2 bases and J dropped 10 bases, with 13 bases sitting between them. The CDR3 contains 12 residues. The CDR3 DNA reads TGTGCCAGCAGCTTTAACAGGGATAATCAGTACTTC. This translates into CASSFNRDNQYF.

The genes are TRBV9 and TRBJ1-1, with TRBD1 matching over 7 bases. This CDR3 is built from 14 residues. Germline V gene sequence: CDR1 SGDLS, CDR2 YYNGEE. J lost 8 bases, V lost 0 bases, and 7 bases had no gene match. CDR3 nucleotide sequence: TGTGCCAGCAGCGTAGTTGAGGGGGCAGGGGAAGCTTTCTTT. It translates to CASSVVEGAGEAFF.

This CDR3 is CASSLVFRGLGDTQYF. The CDR3 nucleotides are TGTGCCAGCAGCTTGGTCTTCAGGGGGCTTGGAGATACGCAGTATTTT. V is TRBV5-6 and J is TRBJ2-3, with TRBD1 identical over 8 bases. With 0 bases clipped from V and 5 bases from J, the junction kept 8 bases outside the gene matches. The germline gives CDR1 SGHDT, CDR2 YYEEEE. This CDR3 comprises 16 residues.

The chain recombines TRBV7-8 with TRBJ2-7; 9 nucleotides line up with TRBD1. CDR1 is SGHVS, CDR2 FQNEAQ, per germline. The CDR3 is 18 residues long. After removal of 1 base from V and 2 bases from J, the junction contained 12 bases not matched to a gene. DNA of the CDR3: TGTGCCAGCAGCTTAGGGGACCAACAGGGGGCGCAGGCCTACGAGCAGTACTTC. Translating it yields CASSLGDQQGAQAYEQYF.

This chain joins TRBV7-8 and TRBJ2-7; D perhaps matches TRBD1 (5 bases). The germline V and J ends were trimmed by 5 bases and 0 bases, with 17 bases remaining between them. Per germline, CDR1 SGHVS and CDR2 FQNEAQ. This CDR3 spans 16 amino acids. DNA for the CDR3: TGTGCCAGCAGCCCCCTTACAGGCGTTAGCTCCTACGAGCAGTACTTC. This gives the protein CASSPLTGVSSYEQYF.